Shown below are 15 T cell receptor beta chains from a single sample sequenced in a study of shared clonotypes between healthy human individuals. The assay was immunoSEQ multiplex PCR, and TCRdb's table has in-frame clones only and misses some. The data contain more than 400,000 clones, 81% of them singletons. Sequencing was performed on PBMCs. Receptors originate from a woman aged 40 to 55 in good health. Some clones in this sample may be carry-over from other donors' samples.

This clone occurred once. One base separates it from a far larger clone, so it is likely a read error. The V gene is TRBV19, the J gene TRBJ2-1; D gene unclear. The CDR3 consists of 10 residues. Looked up from germline, CDR1 is LNHDA and CDR2 is SQIVND (reference sequence). CDR3: CASMRNGQFF. The CDR3 nucleotides are TGTGCCAGTATGCGGAATGGGCAGTTCTTC. Using reference TRBV19 and TRBJ2-1 for the parts outside the CDR3, the full variable domain is DGGITQSPKYLFRKEGQNVTLSCEQNLNHDAMYWYRQDPGQGLRLIYYSQIVNDFQKGDIAEGYSVSREKKESFPLTVTSAQKNPTAFYLCASMRNGQFFGPGTRLTVL.

The J gene is TRBJ1-2, the V gene TRBV19; 12 bases line up with TRBD1. The V segment lost 4 bases and the J segment 7 bases; nucleotides outside the gene matches: 10. Per the germline V gene, CDR1 is LNHDA and CDR2 is SQIVND (reference sequence). The CDR3 runs 16 residues. The CDR3 nucleotides are TGTGCCAGTAGTACGTATGCCGGGACAGGGGGCTGTGGCTACACCTTC. It encodes CASSTYAGTGGCGYTF.

J is TRBJ2-1 and V is TRBV30; 8 bases fit TRBD2. The CDR3 length is 15 residues. Losses at the gene ends were 5 bases for V and 6 bases for J; bases not matched to a gene: 12. Per the germline V gene, CDR1 is GTSNPN and CDR2 is SVGIG (reference sequence). The CDR3, as DNA: TGTGCCTGGTACCTGAGCGGGAGAGGATCCAATGAGCAGTTCTTC. Amino acids: CAWYLSGRGSNEQFF.

Of note for this clone: Additional DNA sequences in this sample encode the identical CDR3. The chain carries TRBV2 and TRBJ1-1, with a possible D match to TRBD1 (6 bases). Germline V lookup: CDR1 SNHLY, CDR2 FYNNEI. The CDR3 length is 13 residues. With 6 bases removed from V and 1 base from J, the gap between germline ends came to 9 bases. The CDR3 nucleotides read TGTGCCAGCAGGGGACAACCGAACACTGAAGCTTTCTTT. Translating gives CASRGQPNTEAFF.

The chain couples TRBV5-1 to TRBJ1-2; D is ambiguous. CDR3 length: 14 amino acids. The V and J ends lost 2 bases and 1 base respectively, with 9 bases between them. The germline V gene encodes CDR1 SGHRS and CDR2 YFSETQ. CDR3 region: CASSLSEFNYGYTF. CDR3 DNA: TGCGCCAGCAGCTTATCGGAATTTAACTATGGCTACACCTTC.

The chain combines TRBV7-9 with TRBJ2-1, with D perhaps matching TRBD2 (5 bases). V was pared by 5 bases and J by 0 bases, with 11 bases between. The CDR3 runs to 15 residues. Germline V gene lookup returns CDR1 SEHNR and CDR2 FQNEAQ (reference sequence). CDR3 region: CASSPLGSSYNEQFF. CDR3 DNA: TGTGCCAGCAGCCCCCTAGGGAGCTCCTACAATGAGCAGTTCTTC.

V usage is TRBV7-9 and J usage is TRBJ2-5; D possibly corresponds to TRBD2 (6 bases). Germline V gene lookup returns CDR1 SEHNR and CDR2 FQNEAQ (reference sequence). The CDR3 sequence is 17 residues long. The germline V and J ends were trimmed by 5 bases and 5 bases, with 24 bases remaining between them. DNA for the CDR3: TGTGCCAGCAGCCTAAGTCTCCTAGCGACCTACCGGGAGACCCAGTACTTC. Translating it yields CASSLSLLATYRETQYF.

The gene calls are TRBV7-2 and TRBJ1-2; 10 bases are shared with TRBD1. Germline V CDR1 and CDR2: SGHTA, FQGNSA. V lost 2 bases and J lost 9; bases outside the gene matches: 3. This CDR3 is built from 13 residues. The CDR3 region is CASSLRDRGSYTF. The DNA for the CDR3 is TGTGCCAGCAGCTTAAGGGACAGGGGAAGCTACACCTTC.

The chain employs TRBV5-1 and TRBJ2-7; no reliable D call. V was pared by 0 bases and J by 3 bases, with 10 bases between. This CDR3 contains 14 residues. Germline values: CDR1 SGHRS, CDR2 YFSETQ. In nucleotides, the CDR3 is TGCGCCAGCAGCTTGGTAGCAGGCCACTACGAGCAGTACTTC. Translating it yields CASSLVAGHYEQYF.

This chain joins TRBV10-2 and TRBJ2-2; 7 bases are shared with TRBD2. Germline CDR1 WSHSY, CDR2 SAAADI. J lost 0 bases, V lost 7 bases, and 2 bases had no gene match. CDR3 length: 14 amino acids. For the CDR3, the DNA is TGCGCCAGCACTCTAGCGGCGAACACCGGGGAGCTGTTTTTT. It encodes CASTLAANTGELFF.

The chain joins TRBV11-2 to TRBJ2-7, with 8 positions matching TRBD2. V was pared by 0 bases and J by 4 bases, with 5 bases of the junction left unmatched. Germline CDR1 reads SGHAT; CDR2 reads FQNNGV. The CDR3 is 15 amino acids. CDR3 coding DNA: TGTGCCAGCAGCTTAGATGGACTAGCAGAATACGAGCAGTACTTC. It encodes CASSLDGLAEYEQYF.

Concerning this clone: This is likely an artifact of a read error, given a far larger clone one base away. This same CDR3 is encoded by further DNA sequences in the sample. The CDR3 nucleotides are TGTGCCAGCAGTGTATCCATCAGTTCCGATACGCAGTATTTT. Residues: CASSVSISSDTQYF. This chain connects TRBV9 to TRBJ2-3; no clear D gene. There are 14 residues in the CDR3. CDR1 and CDR2 (germline): SGDLS, YYNGEE. The V end lost 5 bases, the J end lost 6 bases, and 16 bases lay between the germline ends.

This chain joins TRBV5-1 and TRBJ1-1; maybe TRBD1 (6 bases). Germline-derived CDR1 and CDR2 are SGHRS and YFSETQ. CDR3 length: 13 residues. V shed 5 bases and J shed 11 bases, with 19 bases lying between them. CDR3 region: CASSQLQGRTAFF. In nucleotides, the CDR3 is TGCGCCAGCAGTCAACTACAGGGACGCACGGCTTTCTTT.

As to this clone: A far larger clone is off by one base, so a read error is likely. This chain joins TRBV4-2 and TRBJ2-7; D gene ambiguous. The V gene's germline CDR1 is LGHNA and CDR2 YNFKEQ. CDR3 length: 15 residues. As DNA, the CDR3 is TGTGCCAGCAGCCGAAGCGAGTCCTCCTCCTACGGGCAGTACTTC. Residues: CASSRSESSSYGQYF.

Turning to this clone: A read error is likely here: a far larger clone is one base away. This chain joins TRBV7-2 and TRBJ1-5; perhaps TRBD1 as D (5 bases). The CDR3 spans 15 residues. Germline V gene sequence: CDR1 SGHTA, CDR2 FQGNSA. Here the CDR3 reads CASSLEGTTNRPQHF. The DNA of the CDR3 is TGTGCCAGCAGCTTAGAAGGGACGACCAATCGGCCCCAGCATTTT.